This entry lists 15 T cell receptor beta chains sequenced from one sample in a study of blood T cell repertoires in COVID-19. Sequencing was performed with immunoSEQ multiplex PCR; in TCRdb, only in-frame clones are kept and a portion is missing. The table lists around 200,000 clones, just under 90% of them singletons. The sequenced sample was peripheral blood. The receptor set was obtained from a woman under 30 who had recovered from COVID-19.

The chain joins TRBV28 to TRBJ2-1; TRBD2 matches 12 bases. The germline gives CDR1 MDHEN, CDR2 SYDVKM. The CDR3 consists of 16 residues. V lost 6 bases to trimming and J lost 3 bases; unmatched junction nucleotides: 6. CDR3 amino acids: CASSRLAGEFYNEQFF. The DNA for the CDR3 is TGTGCCAGCAGCCGACTAGCGGGGGAATTCTACAATGAGCAGTTCTTC.

The V gene is TRBV5-1, the J gene TRBJ1-1, with D unresolved. Per the germline V gene, CDR1 is SGHRS and CDR2 is YFSETQ. CDR3 length: 15 amino acids. V was clipped by 0 bases and J by 3 bases, with 12 bases between them. As DNA, the CDR3 is TGCGCCAGCAGCTTGGAGGCGGGGATGGACACTGAAGCTTTCTTT. Amino acids: CASSLEAGMDTEAFF.

The V and J genes are TRBV7-2 and TRBJ2-7; 7 bases are shared with TRBD2. The CDR3 sequence is 19 residues long. Trimming at V came to 2 bases and at J to 1 base, leaving 17 bases not matched to a gene. Germline values: CDR1 SGHTA, CDR2 FQGNSA. DNA for the CDR3: TGTGCCAGCAGCTTATGGGGAGCTAGCGGTCCCCTTAAGTCCTACGAGCAGTACTTC. It translates to CASSLWGASGPLKSYEQYF.

The V and J genes are TRBV12-5 and TRBJ2-1, with 7 bases aligning to TRBD2. The CDR3 sequence is 15 residues long. Germline V lookup: CDR1 LGHNT, CDR2 FRNRAP. V trimming: 1 base; J trimming: 3 bases; junction bases outside the gene matches: 3. The CDR3 nucleotides read TGTGCTAGTGGTTTGGACCGGGACTACTACAATGAGCAGTTCTTC. This sequence encodes CASGLDRDYYNEQFF. The full variable domain, in which reference TRBV12-5 and TRBJ2-1 provide the parts outside the CDR3, is DARVTQTPRHKVTEMGQEVTMRCQPILGHNTVFWYRQTMMQGLELLAYFRNRAPLDDSGMPKDRFSAEMPDATLATLKIQPSEPRDSAVYFCASGLDRDYYNEQFFGPGTRLTVL.

The genes are TRBV7-9 and TRBJ1-2; perhaps TRBD1 as D (6 bases). Germline V lookup: CDR1 SEHNR, CDR2 FQNEAQ (reference sequence). The CDR3 is made up of 15 amino acids. The V and J ends lost 5 bases and 7 bases respectively, with 20 bases between them. The CDR3: CASSDTGFWSSGYTF. The CDR3 coding sequence is TGTGCCAGCAGCGACACAGGGTTTTGGTCCTCTGGCTACACCTTC.

V gene TRBV5-4 combines with J gene TRBJ2-2; TRBD2 agrees at 15 bases. This CDR3 has 20 amino acids. CDR1 is SGHNT and CDR2 is YYREEE in the germline V gene (reference sequence). V dropped 3 bases and J dropped 3; count of bases not matched to a gene: 12. The CDR3, as DNA: TGTGCCAGCAGCTCAACCATAGGACTAGCGGGGGGGCCGGACACCGGGGAGCTGTTTTTT. It is translated as CASSSTIGLAGGPDTGELFF.

The chain employs TRBV19 and TRBJ2-3; D uncertain. CDR3 length equals 14 residues. Germline lookup yields CDR1 LNHDA and CDR2 SQIVND (reference sequence). V was shortened by 10 bases and J by 0 bases, with 14 bases between the two germline ends. The CDR3 protein is CATQAGLSTDTQYF. CDR3 nucleotide sequence: TGTGCCACTCAGGCAGGCCTGAGCACAGATACGCAGTATTTT.

This chain joins TRBV6-2 or TRBV6-3 and TRBJ2-5; D call uncertain. This CDR3 comprises 11 residues. V was trimmed by 2 bases and J by 14 bases, leaving 12 bases between them. Germline CDR1 MNHEY, CDR2 SVGEGT. This CDR3 reads CASSYLPVLYF. The CDR3 nucleotides are TGTGCCAGCAGTTACCTCCCGGTCCTATACTTC.

This sequence joins TRBV5-1 and TRBJ2-1; D perhaps matches TRBD2 (6 bases). Looked up from germline, CDR1 is SGHRS and CDR2 is YFSETQ. The CDR3 has 16 amino acids. The ends were cut back, 2 bases at V and 5 bases at J, with 17 bases in the middle. CDR3 nucleotides: TGCGCCAGCAGCTTCATGCGTCTAGCGAGAGACAATGAGCAGTTCTTC. This gives the protein CASSFMRLARDNEQFF.

This clone was found once. The CDR3 loop reads CASSGAENEKLFF. CDR3 DNA: TGTGCCAGCAGTGGGGCAGAGAATGAAAAACTGTTTTTT. V usage is TRBV2 and J usage is TRBJ1-4; D ambiguous. With 4 bases removed from V and 5 bases from J, the gap between germline ends came to 8 bases. Germline V gene data show CDR1 as SNHLY and CDR2 as FYNNEI. This CDR3 region has 13 residues.

The chain is built from TRBV11-3 and TRBJ2-1; 8 nucleotides agree with TRBD2. This CDR3 region has 15 residues. Germline V gene sequence: CDR1 SGHNT, CDR2 YENEEA. V dropped 3 bases and J dropped 8; count of bases not matched to a gene: 9. CDR3 in DNA: TGTGCCAGCAGCTTCGGCGCAGCGGGAGCCGATGAGCAGTTCTTC. Translating it yields CASSFGAAGADEQFF. The full variable domain, its missing parts supplied by reference TRBV11-3 and TRBJ2-1, is EAGVVQSPRYKIIEKKQPVAFWCNPISGHNTLYWYLQNLGQGPELLIRYENEEAVDDSQLPKDRFSAERLKGVDSTLKIQPAELGDSAVYLCASSFGAAGADEQFFGPGTRLTVL.

The chain uses TRBV7-3 and TRBJ2-5; TRBD2 aligns across 8 bases. Germline V CDR1 and CDR2: SGHTA, FQGTGA. V lost 5 bases to trimming and J lost 4 bases; unmatched junction nucleotides: 3. The CDR3 has 13 residues. For the CDR3, the DNA is TGTGCCAGCAGCCGGGGGGGTACAGAGACCCAGTACTTC. Translated: CASSRGGTETQYF.

This chain uses TRBV19 with TRBJ2-3; a possible D gene is TRBD2 (5 bases). The CDR3 is 14 residues long. CDR1 LNHDA and CDR2 SQIVND come from the germline V gene (reference sequence). Trimming removed 4 bases at V and 9 bases at J, with 17 bases between. For the CDR3, the DNA is TGTGCCAGTAGTAAGTTGAGCCGGCCGGGGACGCAGTATTTT. Protein sequence: CASSKLSRPGTQYF.

The chain links TRBV5-1 to TRBJ2-7; 7 bases map to TRBD1. The CDR3 is made up of 12 amino acids. CDR1 and CDR2 from the germline V gene are SGHRS and YFSETQ. After removal of 4 bases from V and 4 bases from J, the junction contained 2 bases not matched to a gene. The CDR3 bases are TGCGCCAGCAGCAGGACAGGTTACGAGCAGTACTTC. Translating gives CASSRTGYEQYF.

The V and J genes are TRBV5-6 and TRBJ1-4; TRBD1 might be the D (6 bases). The CDR3 has 17 residues. The ends were cut back, 3 bases at V and 3 bases at J, with 18 bases in the middle. Per germline, CDR1 SGHDT and CDR2 YYEEEE. DNA for the CDR3: TGTGCCAGCAGCTCTAAATTACAGGGACGGGCTAATGAAAAACTGTTTTTT. Residues: CASSSKLQGRANEKLFF.